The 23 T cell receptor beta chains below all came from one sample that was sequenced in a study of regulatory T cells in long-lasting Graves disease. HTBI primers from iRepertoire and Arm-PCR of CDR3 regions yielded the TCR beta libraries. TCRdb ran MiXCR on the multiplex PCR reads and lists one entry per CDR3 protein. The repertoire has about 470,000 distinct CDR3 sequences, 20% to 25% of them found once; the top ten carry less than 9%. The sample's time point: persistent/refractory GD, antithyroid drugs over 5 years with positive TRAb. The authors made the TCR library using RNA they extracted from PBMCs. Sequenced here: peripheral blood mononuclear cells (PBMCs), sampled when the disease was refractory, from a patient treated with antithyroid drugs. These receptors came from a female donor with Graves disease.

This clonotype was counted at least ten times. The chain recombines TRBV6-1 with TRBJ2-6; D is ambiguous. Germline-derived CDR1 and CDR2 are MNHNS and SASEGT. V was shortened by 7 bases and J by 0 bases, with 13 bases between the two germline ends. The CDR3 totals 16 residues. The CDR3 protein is CASTWVSFSGANVLTF. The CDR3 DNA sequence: TGTGCCAGCACCTGGGTTTCTTTCTCTGGGGCCAACGTCCTGACTTTC.

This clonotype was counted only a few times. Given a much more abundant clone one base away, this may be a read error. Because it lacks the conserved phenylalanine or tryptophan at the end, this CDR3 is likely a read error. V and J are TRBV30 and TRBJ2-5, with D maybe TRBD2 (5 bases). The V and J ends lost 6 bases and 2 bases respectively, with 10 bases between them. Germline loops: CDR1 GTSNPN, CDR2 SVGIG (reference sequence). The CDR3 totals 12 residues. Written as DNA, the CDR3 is TGTGCCTGTCAAGGAGGTCAAGAGACCCAGTACCTC. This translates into CACQGGQETQYL.

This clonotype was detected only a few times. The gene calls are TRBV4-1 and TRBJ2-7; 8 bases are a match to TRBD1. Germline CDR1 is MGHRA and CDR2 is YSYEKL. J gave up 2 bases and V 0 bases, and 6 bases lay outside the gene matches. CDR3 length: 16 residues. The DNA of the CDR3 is TGCGCCAGCAGCCAAGATTGGCCAGGGGGCACCTACGAGCAGTACTTC. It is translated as CASSQDWPGGTYEQYF.

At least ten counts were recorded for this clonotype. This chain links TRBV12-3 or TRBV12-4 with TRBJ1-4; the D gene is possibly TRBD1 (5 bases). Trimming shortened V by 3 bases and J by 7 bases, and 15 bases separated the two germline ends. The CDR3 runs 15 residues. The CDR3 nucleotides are TGTGCCAGCAGTTTGCAGGGCTGGGGAGTTGAAAAACTGTTTTTT. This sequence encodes CASSLQGWGVEKLFF.

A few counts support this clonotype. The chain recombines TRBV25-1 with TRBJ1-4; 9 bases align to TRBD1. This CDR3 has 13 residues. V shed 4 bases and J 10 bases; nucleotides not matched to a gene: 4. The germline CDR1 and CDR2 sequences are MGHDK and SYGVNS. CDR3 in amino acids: CASSGTGDGKLFF. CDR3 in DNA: TGTGCCAGCAGTGGGACAGGGGATGGAAAACTGTTTTTT.

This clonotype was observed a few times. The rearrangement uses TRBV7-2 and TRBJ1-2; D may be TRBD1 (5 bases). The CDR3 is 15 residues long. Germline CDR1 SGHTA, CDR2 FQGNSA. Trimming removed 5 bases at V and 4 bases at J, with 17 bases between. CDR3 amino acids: CASSLSGQLSYGYTF. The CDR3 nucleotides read TGTGCCAGCAGCCTATCAGGACAACTAAGCTATGGCTACACCTTC.

The CDR3 DNA sequence: TGTGCCAGCAGTGGGGGGGGGTGGTACAACACTGAAGCTTTCTTT. Protein sequence: CASSGGGWYNTEAFF. The chain is built from TRBV25-1 and TRBJ1-1; D perhaps matches TRBD1 (5 bases). V lost 4 bases and J lost 2, with 14 bases in between. Germline CDR1 MGHDK, CDR2 SYGVNS. The CDR3 totals 15 residues.

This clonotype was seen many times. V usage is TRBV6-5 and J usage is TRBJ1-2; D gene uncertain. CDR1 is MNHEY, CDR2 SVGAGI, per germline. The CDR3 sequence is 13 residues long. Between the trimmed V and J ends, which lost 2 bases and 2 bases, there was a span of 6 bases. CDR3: CASSYTGNYGYTF. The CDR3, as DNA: TGTGCCAGCAGTTACACGGGAAACTATGGCTACACCTTC.

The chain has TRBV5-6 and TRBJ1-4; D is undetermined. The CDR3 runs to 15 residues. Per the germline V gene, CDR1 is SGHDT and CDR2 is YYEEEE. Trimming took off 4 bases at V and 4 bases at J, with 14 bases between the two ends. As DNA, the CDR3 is TGTGCCAGCAGCGGGGTGGTCCTTGGTAATGAAAAACTGTTTTTT. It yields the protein CASSGVVLGNEKLFF.

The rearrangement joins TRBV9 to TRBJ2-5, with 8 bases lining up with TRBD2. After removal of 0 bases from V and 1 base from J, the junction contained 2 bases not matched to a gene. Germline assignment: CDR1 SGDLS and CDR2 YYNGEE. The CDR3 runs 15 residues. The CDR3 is CASSVAGGPQETQYF. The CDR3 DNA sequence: TGTGCCAGCAGCGTAGCGGGGGGGCCCCAAGAGACCCAGTACTTC.

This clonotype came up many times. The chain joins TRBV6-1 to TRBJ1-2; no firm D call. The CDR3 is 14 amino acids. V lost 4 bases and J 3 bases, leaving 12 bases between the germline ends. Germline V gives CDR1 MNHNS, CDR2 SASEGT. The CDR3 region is CASSAGPFDYGYTF. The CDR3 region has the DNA TGTGCCAGCAGTGCCGGGCCATTCGACTATGGCTACACCTTC.

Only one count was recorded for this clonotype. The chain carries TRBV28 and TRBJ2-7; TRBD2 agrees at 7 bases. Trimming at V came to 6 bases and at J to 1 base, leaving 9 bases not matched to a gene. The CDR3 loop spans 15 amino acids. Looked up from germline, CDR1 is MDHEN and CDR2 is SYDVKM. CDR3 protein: CASRSGLPFSYEQYF. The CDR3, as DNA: TGTGCCAGCAGATCGGGACTACCCTTTTCCTACGAGCAGTACTTC.

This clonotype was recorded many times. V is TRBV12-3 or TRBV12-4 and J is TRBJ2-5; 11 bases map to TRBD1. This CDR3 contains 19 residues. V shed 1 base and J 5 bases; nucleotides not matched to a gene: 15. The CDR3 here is CASSLGSPGQGVLQETQYF. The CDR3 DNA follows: TGTGCCAGCAGTTTAGGTTCCCCGGGACAGGGGGTCCTTCAGGAGACCCAGTACTTC.

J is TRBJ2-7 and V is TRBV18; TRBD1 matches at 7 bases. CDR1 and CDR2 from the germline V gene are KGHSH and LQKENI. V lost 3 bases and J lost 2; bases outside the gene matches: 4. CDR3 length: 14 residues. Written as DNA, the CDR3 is TGTGCCAGCTCACCCGACAGGGTGCCCTACGAGCAGTACTTC. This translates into CASSPDRVPYEQYF.

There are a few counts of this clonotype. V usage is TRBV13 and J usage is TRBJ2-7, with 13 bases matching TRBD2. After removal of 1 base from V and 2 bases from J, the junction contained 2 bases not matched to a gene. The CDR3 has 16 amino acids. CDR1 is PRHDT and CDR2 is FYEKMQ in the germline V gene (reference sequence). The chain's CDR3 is CASSLVGTSGAYEQYF. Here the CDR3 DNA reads TGTGCCAGCAGCTTAGTCGGGACTAGCGGGGCCTACGAGCAGTACTTC.

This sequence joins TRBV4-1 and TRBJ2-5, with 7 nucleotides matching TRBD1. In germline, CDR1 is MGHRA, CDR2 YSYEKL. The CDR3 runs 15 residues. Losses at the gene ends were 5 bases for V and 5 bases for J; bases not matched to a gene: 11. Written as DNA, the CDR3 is TGCGCCAGCAGCGCCCGAACGACAGGGTCGGAGACCCAGTACTTC. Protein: CASSARTTGSETQYF.

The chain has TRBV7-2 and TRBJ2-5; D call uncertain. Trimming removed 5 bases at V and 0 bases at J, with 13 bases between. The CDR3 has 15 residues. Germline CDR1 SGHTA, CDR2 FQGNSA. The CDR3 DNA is TGTGCCAGCAGCCCCACCGGTGGGGACCAAGAGACCCAGTACTTC. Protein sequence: CASSPTGGDQETQYF.

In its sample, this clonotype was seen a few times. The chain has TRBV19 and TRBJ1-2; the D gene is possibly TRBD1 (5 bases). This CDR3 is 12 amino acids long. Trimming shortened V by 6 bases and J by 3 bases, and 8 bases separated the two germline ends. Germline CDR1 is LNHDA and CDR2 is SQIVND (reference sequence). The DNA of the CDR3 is TGTGCCAGTAGCGGGACCGACTATGGCTACACCTTC. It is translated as CASSGTDYGYTF.

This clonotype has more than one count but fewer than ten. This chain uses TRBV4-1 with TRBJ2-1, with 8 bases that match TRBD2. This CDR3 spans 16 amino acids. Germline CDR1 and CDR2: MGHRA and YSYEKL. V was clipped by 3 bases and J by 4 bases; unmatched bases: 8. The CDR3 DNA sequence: TGCGCCAGCAGCCAGGGCATAGCGGGGCTATACAATGAGCAGTTCTTC. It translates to CASSQGIAGLYNEQFF.

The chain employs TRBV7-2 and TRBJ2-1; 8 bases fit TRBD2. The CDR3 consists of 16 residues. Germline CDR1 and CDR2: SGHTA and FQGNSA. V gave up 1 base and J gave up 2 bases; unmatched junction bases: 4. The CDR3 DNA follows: TGTGCCAGCAGCTTAGGTAGCGGGGTTACCTACAATGAGCAGTTCTTC. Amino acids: CASSLGSGVTYNEQFF.

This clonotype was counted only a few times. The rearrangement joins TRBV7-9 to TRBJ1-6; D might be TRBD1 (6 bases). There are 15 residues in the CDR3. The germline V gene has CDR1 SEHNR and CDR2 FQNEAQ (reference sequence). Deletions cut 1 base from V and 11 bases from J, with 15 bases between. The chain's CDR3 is CASSLVGTGLTPLHF. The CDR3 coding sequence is TGTGCCAGCAGCTTAGTTGGTACAGGGTTGACACCCCTCCACTTT.

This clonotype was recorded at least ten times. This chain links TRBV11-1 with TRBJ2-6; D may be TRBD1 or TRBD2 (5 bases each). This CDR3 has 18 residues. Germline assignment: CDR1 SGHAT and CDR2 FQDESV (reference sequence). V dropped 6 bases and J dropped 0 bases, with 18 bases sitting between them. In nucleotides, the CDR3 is TGTGCCAGCAGGACGGGCAGGGACGGACTCTCTGGGGCCAACGTCCTGACTTTC. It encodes CASRTGRDGLSGANVLTF. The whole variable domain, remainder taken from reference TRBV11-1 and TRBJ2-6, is EAEVAQSPRYKITEKSQAVAFWCDPISGHATLYWYRQILGQGPELLVQFQDESVVDDSQLPKDRFSAERLKGVDSTLKIQPAELGDSAMYLCASRTGRDGLSGANVLTFGAGSRLTVL.

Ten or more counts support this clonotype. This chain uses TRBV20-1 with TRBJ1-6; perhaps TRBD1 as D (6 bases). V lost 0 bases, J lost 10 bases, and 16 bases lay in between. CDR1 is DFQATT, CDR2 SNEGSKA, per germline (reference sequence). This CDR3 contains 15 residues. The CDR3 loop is CSARDMGQGRSPLHF. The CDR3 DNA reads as TGCAGTGCTAGAGATATGGGACAAGGGCGCTCACCCCTCCACTTT.